This is a list of T cell receptor beta chains from one sample in a study of glioma-infiltrating T cells after dendritic cell vaccination. Using immunoSEQ multiplex PCR, the repertoire was profiled, and TCRdb retains in-frame clones only, with some absent. The sample has around 78,000 clones, around 85% seen once. Here the sequenced sample was blood, taken after dendritic cell vaccination. The receptors derive from a human donor with glioblastoma. The CDR3 runs from the conserved cysteine through the conserved F or W. The D gene is left open where the match is weak. Where a row states a size, it is once, few, many or the class of an expanded clone; other rows omit it.

TRBJ1-2 | NA | TRBV29-1 | 14 | NA | CSVAGQGDGYGYTF | TGCAGCGTTGCAGGCCAGGGCGATGGCTATGGCTACACCTTC
TRBJ2-2 | NA | TRBV4-1 | 18 | TRBD2 | CASSQAGLAGPNTGELFF | TGCGCCAGCAGCCAAGCTGGACTAGCGGGACCCAACACCGGGGAGCTGTTTTTT
TRBJ2-3 | NA | TRBV7-8 | 15 | NA | CASSFWGAREDTQYF | TGTGCCAGCAGCTTTTGGGGCGCCCGCGAGGATACGCAGTATTTT
TRBJ2-7 | NA | TRBV19 | 12 | TRBD1 | CASSTGGYEQYF | TGTGCCAGTAGTACAGGGGGCTACGAGCAGTACTTC
TRBJ2-2 | NA | TRBV7-3 | 16 | TRBD2 | CASSPGLASGTGELFF | TGTGCCAGCAGCCCCGGACTAGCGTCGGGCACCGGGGAGCTGTTTTTT
TRBJ1-2 | NA | TRBV19 | 14 | TRBD1 | CASSTDRVGYGYTF | TGTGCCAGTAGTACGGACAGGGTTGGTTATGGCTACACCTTC
TRBJ2-3 | NA | TRBV19 | 15 | TRBD2 | CATSPSGRVTDTQYF | TGTGCCACCTCACCAAGCGGGAGGGTGACAGATACGCAGTATTTT
TRBJ2-1 | NA | TRBV29-1 | 15 | NA | CSVDLLGGGYNEQFF | TGCAGCGTTGATCTCTTAGGGGGGGGGTACAATGAGCAGTTCTTC
TRBJ2-7 | few | TRBV5-6 | 16 | TRBD1 | CASSQLGGQGPYEQYF | TGTGCCAGCAGCCAACTTGGCGGACAGGGTCCCTACGAGCAGTACTTC
TRBJ1-3 | NA | TRBV2 | 14 | NA | CASSGLAVGNTIYF | TGTGCCAGCTCTGGTCTGGCAGTTGGAAACACCATATATTTT
TRBJ1-5 | NA | TRBV9 | 19 | NA | CASSARKTGLVHSNQPQHF | TGTGCCAGCAGCGCCAGAAAGACAGGTCTGGTCCATAGCAATCAGCCCCAGCATTTT